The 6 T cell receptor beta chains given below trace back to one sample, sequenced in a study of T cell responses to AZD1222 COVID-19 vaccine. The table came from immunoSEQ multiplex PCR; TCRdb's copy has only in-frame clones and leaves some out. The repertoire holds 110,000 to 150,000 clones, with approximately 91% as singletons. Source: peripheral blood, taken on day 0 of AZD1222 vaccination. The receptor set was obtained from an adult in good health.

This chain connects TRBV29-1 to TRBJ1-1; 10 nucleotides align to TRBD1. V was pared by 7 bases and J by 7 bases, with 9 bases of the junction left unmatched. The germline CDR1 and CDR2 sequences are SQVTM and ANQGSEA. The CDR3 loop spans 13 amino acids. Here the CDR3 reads CSAHKGQGFEAFF. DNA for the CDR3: TGCAGCGCCCACAAGGGACAGGGGTTTGAAGCTTTCTTT.

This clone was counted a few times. CDR3 residues: CASSEAQGGADTQYF. The CDR3 coding sequence is TGTGCCAGCAGTGAAGCGCAAGGGGGCGCAGATACGCAGTATTTT. The chain joins TRBV6-1 to TRBJ2-3; 7 nucleotides align to TRBD1. Germline CDR1 and CDR2: MNHNS and SASEGT. J gave up 4 bases and V 0 bases, and 4 bases lay outside the gene matches. This CDR3 comprises 15 residues.

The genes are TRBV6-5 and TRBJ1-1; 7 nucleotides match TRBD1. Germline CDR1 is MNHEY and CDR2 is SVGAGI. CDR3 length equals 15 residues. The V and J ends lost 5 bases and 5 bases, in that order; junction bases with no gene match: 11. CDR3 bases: TGTGCCAGCAGTCCCCAGACAGGGTTGGGAACTGAAGCTTTCTTT. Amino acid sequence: CASSPQTGLGTEAFF.

CDR3 residues: CASSPEVRGNTEAFF. CDR3 DNA: TGCGCCAGCAGCCCAGAGGTCAGGGGAAACACTGAAGCTTTCTTT. The chain has TRBV4-1 and TRBJ1-1, with D maybe TRBD1 (6 bases). Germline V lookup: CDR1 MGHRA, CDR2 YSYEKL. The CDR3 has 15 residues. V lost 4 bases to trimming and J lost 2 bases, with 14 bases between them.

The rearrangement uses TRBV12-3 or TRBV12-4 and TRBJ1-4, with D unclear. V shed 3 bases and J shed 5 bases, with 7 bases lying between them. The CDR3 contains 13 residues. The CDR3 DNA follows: TGTGCCAGCAGTTTGGGAGAGAATGAAAAACTGTTTTTT. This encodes CASSLGENEKLFF.

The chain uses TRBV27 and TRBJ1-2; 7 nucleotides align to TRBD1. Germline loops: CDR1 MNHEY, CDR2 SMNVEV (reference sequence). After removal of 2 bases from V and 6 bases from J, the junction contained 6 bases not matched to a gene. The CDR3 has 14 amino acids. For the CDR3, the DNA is TGTGCCAGCAGTTTACGGGGCCAGGGGGATGGCTACACCTTC. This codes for CASSLRGQGDGYTF.